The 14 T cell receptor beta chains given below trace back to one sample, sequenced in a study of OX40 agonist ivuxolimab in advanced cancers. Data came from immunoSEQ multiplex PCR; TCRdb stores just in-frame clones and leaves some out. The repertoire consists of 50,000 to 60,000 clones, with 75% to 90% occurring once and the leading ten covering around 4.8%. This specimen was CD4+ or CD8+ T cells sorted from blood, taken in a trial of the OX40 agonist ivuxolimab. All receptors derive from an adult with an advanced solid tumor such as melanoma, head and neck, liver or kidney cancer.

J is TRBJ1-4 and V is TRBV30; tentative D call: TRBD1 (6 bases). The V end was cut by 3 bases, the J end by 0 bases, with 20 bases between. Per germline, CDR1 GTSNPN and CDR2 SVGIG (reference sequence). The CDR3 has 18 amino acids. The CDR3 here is CAWRGGRGYTSTNEKLFF. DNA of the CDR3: TGTGCCTGGAGAGGGGGAAGGGGGTACACATCAACTAATGAAAAACTGTTTTTT.

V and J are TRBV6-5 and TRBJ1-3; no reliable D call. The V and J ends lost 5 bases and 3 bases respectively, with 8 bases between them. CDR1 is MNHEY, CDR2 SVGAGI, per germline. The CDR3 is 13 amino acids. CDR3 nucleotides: TGTGCCAGCAGTCGCGGAGTTGGAAACACCATATATTTT. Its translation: CASSRGVGNTIYF.

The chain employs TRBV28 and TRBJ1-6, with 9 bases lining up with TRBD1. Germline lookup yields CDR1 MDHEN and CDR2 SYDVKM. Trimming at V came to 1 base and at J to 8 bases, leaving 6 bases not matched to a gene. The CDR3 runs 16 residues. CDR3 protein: CASSLFPTGGDSPLHF. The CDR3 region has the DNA TGTGCCAGCAGTTTATTCCCTACAGGGGGCGATTCACCCCTCCACTTT. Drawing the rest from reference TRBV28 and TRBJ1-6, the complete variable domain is DVKVTQSSRYLVKRTGEKVFLECVQDMDHENMFWYRQDPGLGLRLIYFSYDVKMKEKGDIPEGYSVSREKKERFSLILESASTNQTSMYLCASSLFPTGGDSPLHFGNGTRLTVT.

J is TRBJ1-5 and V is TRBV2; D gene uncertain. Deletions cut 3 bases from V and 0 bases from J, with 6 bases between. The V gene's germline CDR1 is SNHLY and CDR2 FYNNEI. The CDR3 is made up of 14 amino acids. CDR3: CASSDRVSNQPQHF. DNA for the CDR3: TGTGCCAGCAGTGACAGAGTTAGCAATCAGCCCCAGCATTTT.

The CDR3 DNA sequence: TGTGCCAGCAGCGAGGGCCAGGAGACCCAGTACTTC. Protein product: CASSEGQETQYF. The genes are TRBV7-9 and TRBJ2-5; weak D call: TRBD2 (5 bases). The CDR3 sequence is 12 residues long. Germline V CDR1 and CDR2: SEHNR, FQNEAQ (reference sequence). V shed 5 bases and J shed 5 bases, with 9 bases lying between them.

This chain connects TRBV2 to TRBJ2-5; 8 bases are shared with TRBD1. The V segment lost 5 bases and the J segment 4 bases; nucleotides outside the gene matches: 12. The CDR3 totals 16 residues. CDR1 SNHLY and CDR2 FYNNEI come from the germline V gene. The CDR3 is CASSPEAGGFIETQYF. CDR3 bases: TGTGCCAGCAGTCCGGAGGCAGGGGGCTTCATAGAGACCCAGTACTTC.

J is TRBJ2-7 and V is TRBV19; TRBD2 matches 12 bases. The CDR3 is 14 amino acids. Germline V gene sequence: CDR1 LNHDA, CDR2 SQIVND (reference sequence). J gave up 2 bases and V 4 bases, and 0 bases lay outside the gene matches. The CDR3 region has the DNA TGTGCCAGTAGTAGGACTAGCGGGGCCTACGAGCAGTACTTC. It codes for CASSRTSGAYEQYF.

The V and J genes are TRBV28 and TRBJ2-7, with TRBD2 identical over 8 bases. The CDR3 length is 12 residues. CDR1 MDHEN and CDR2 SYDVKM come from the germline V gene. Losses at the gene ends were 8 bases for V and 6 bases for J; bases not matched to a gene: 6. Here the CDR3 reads CASDGGGREQYF. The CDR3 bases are TGTGCCAGCGACGGGGGGGGACGCGAGCAGTACTTC.

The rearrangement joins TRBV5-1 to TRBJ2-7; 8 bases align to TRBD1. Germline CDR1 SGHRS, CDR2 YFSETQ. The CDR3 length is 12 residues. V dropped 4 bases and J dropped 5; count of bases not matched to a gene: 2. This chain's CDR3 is CASSQGAHEQYF. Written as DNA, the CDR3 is TGCGCCAGCAGCCAGGGGGCCCACGAGCAGTACTTC.

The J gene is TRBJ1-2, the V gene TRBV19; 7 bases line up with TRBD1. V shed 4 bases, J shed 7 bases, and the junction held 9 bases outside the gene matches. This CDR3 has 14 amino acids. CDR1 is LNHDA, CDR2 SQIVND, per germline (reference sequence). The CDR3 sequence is CASSTPDRISGYTF. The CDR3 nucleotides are TGTGCCAGTAGTACCCCGGACAGGATCTCTGGCTACACCTTC.

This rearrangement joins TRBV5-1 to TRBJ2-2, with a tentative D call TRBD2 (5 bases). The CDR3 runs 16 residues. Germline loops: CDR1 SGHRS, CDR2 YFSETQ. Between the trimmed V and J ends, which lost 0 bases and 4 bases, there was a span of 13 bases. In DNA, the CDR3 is TGCGCCAGCAGCTTGGAGGGAGAACCCCTCACCGGGGAGCTGTTTTTT. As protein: CASSLEGEPLTGELFF.

The CDR3 is CASSETQGSAEAFF. In DNA form, the CDR3 reads TGCGCCAGCAGTGAAACCCAGGGTAGTGCTGAAGCTTTCTTT. This chain uses TRBV10-2 with TRBJ1-1, with D possibly TRBD1 on 5 matching bases. CDR1 is WSHSY and CDR2 is SAAADI in the germline V gene. The V end lost 3 bases, the J end lost 6 bases, and 14 bases lay between the germline ends. This CDR3 contains 14 residues.

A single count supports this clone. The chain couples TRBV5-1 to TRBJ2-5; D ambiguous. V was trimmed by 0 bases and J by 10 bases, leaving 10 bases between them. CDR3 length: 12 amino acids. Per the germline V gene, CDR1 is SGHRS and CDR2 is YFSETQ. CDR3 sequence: CASSLGGGDQYF. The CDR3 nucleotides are TGCGCCAGCAGCTTGGGAGGTGGGGACCAGTACTTC.

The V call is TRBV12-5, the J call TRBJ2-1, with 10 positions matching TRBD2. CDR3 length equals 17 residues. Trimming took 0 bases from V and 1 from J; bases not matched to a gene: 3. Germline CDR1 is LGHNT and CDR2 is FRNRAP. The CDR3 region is CASGLVSSGSSYNEQFF. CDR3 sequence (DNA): TGTGCTAGTGGTTTGGTGTCTAGCGGGAGTTCCTACAATGAGCAGTTCTTC.